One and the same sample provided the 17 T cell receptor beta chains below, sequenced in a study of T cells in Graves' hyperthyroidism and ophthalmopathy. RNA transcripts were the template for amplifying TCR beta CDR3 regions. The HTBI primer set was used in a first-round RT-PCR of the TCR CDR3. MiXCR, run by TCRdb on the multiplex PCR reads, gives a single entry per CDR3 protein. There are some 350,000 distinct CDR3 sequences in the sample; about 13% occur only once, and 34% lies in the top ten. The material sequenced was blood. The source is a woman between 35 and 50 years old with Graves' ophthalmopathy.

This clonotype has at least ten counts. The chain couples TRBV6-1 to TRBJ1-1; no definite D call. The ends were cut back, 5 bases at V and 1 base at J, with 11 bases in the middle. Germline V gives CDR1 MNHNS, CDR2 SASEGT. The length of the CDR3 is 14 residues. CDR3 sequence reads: CASSKTGKNTEAFF. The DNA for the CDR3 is TGTGCCAGCAGTAAAACCGGGAAGAACACTGAAGCTTTCTTT.

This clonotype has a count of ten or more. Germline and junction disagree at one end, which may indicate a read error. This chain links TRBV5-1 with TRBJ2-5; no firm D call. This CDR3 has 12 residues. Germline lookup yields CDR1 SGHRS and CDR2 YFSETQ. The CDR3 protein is CASRAGQETQYF. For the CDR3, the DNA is TGTGCCAGTAGAGCTGGACAAGAGACCCAGTACTTC. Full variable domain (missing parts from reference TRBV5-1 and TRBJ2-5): KAGVTQTPRYLIKTRGQQVTLSCSPISGHRSVSWYQQTPGQGLQFLFEYFSETQRNKGNFPGRFSGRQFSNSRSEMNVSTLELGDSALYLCASRAGQETQYFGPGTRLLVL.

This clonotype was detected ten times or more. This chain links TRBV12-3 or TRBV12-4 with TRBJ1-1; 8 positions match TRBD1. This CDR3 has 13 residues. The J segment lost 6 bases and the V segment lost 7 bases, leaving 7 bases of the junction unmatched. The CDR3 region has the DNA TGTGCCAGCACCTACGACAGGGGCGCTGAAGCTTTCTTT. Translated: CASTYDRGAEAFF.

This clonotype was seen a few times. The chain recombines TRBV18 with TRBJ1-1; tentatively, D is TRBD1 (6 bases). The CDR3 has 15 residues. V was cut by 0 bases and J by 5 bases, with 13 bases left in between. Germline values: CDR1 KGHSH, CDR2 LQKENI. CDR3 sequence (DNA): TGTGCCAGCTCACCACCCTCCAGGGGAGAGACTGAAGCTTTCTTT. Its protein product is CASSPPSRGETEAFF.

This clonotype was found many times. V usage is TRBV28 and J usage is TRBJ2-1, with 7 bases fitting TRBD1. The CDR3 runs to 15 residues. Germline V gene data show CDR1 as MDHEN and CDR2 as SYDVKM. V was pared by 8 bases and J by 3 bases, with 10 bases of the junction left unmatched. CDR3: CASGTTGTVYNEQFF. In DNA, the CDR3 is TGTGCCAGCGGCACCACCGGGACAGTCTACAATGAGCAGTTCTTC.

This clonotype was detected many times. CDR3 nucleotide sequence: TGTGCCAGCAGCCAAGATTACCCGACTAGGTTCAATGAGCAGTTCTTC. It specifies CASSQDYPTRFNEQFF. V is TRBV14 and J is TRBJ2-1; D is perhaps TRBD2 (6 bases). The CDR3 covers 16 residues. CDR1 is SGHDN, CDR2 FVKESK, per germline. The V end lost 0 bases, the J end lost 6 bases, and 15 bases lay between the germline ends.

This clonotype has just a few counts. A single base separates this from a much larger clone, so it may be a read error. CDR3 region: CASSQTSGQETQHF. The CDR3 DNA is TGTGCCAGCAGCCAGACTAGCGGCCAAGAGACCCAGCACTTC. This chain links TRBV3-1 with TRBJ2-5, with 9 bases identical to TRBD2. The V gene's germline CDR1 is LGHDT and CDR2 YNNKEL (reference sequence). This CDR3 region has 14 residues.

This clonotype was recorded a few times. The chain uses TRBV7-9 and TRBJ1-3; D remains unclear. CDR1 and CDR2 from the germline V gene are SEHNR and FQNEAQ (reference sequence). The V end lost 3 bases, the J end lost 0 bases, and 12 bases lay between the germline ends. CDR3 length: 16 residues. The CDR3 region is CASSLYGIHSGNTIYF. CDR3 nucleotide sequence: TGTGCCAGCAGCTTGTACGGCATTCACTCTGGAAACACCATATATTTT.

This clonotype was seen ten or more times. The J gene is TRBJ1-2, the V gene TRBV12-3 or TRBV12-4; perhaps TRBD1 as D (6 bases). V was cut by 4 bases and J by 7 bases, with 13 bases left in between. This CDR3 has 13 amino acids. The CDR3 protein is CASSSTGLPGYTF. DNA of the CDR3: TGTGCCAGCAGTTCTACAGGGCTCCCTGGCTACACCTTC.

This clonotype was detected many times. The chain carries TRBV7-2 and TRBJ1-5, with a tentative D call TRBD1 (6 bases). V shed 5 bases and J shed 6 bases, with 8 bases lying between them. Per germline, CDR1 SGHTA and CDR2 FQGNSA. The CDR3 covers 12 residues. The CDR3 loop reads CASSARGQPQHF. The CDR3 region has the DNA TGTGCCAGCAGCGCCAGGGGTCAGCCCCAGCATTTT.

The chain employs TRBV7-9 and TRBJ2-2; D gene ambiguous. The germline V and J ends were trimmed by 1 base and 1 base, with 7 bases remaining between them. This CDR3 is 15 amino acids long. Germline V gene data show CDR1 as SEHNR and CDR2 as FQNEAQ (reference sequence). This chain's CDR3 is CASSLGQENTGELFF. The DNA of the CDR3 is TGTGCCAGCAGCTTAGGTCAGGAGAACACCGGGGAGCTGTTTTTT.

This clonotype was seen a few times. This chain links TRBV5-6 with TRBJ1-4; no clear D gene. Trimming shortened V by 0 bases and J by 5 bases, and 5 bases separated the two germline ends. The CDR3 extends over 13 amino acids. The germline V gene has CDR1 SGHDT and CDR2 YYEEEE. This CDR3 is CASSLARNEKLFF. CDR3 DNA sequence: TGTGCCAGCAGCTTGGCGAGGAATGAAAAACTGTTTTTT.

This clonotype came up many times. The CDR3 sequence is CSARDGTGWYGYTF. The CDR3 DNA is TGCAGTGCTAGAGATGGGACAGGGTGGTATGGCTACACCTTC. The chain recombines TRBV20-1 with TRBJ1-2, with 9 bases fitting TRBD1. Germline V gives CDR1 DFQATT, CDR2 SNEGSKA (reference sequence). The junction had 4 bases not matched to a gene; V was cut back by 0 bases and J by 5 bases. This CDR3 is built from 14 residues.

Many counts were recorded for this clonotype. In DNA, the CDR3 is TGTGCCAGCAGTGCTTCCGGGACAGGGGGTTACAATGAGCAGTTCTTC. Its protein product is CASSASGTGGYNEQFF. This rearrangement joins TRBV28 to TRBJ2-1; 11 nucleotides agree with TRBD1. Germline assignment: CDR1 MDHEN and CDR2 SYDVKM. J was trimmed by 4 bases and V by 5 bases; bases with no gene match: 7. This CDR3 has 16 residues.

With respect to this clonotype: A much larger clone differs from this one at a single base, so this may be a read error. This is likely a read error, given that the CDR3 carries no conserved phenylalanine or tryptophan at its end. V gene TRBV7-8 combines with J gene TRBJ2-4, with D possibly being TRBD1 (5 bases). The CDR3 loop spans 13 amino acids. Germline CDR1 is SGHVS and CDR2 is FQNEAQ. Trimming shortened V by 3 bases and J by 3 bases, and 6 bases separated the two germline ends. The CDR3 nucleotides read TGTGCCAGCAGCTTTGACAGCAAAAACATTCAGTACTCC. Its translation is CASSFDSKNIQYS.

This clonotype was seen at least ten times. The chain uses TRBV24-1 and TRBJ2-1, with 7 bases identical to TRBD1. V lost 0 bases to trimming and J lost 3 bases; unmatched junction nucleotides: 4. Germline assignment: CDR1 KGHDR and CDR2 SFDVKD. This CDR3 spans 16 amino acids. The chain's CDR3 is CATSDLLAGGYNEQFF. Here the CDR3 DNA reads TGTGCCACCAGTGATTTGCTTGCAGGGGGCTACAATGAGCAGTTCTTC.

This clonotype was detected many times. CDR3 DNA sequence: TGTGCCTGGAAATCCACAGGAATCCTCTACGAGCAGTACTTC. Protein: CAWKSTGILYEQYF. This rearrangement joins TRBV30 to TRBJ2-7, with a possible D match to TRBD1 (5 bases). V lost 4 bases and J 3 bases, leaving 16 bases between the germline ends. CDR3 size: 14 residues. Germline V gene sequence: CDR1 GTSNPN, CDR2 SVGIG (reference sequence).